The source of this T cell receptor (beta chain) is a study of shared clonotypes between healthy human individuals. Study-level information: Donors were a couple of women and a few men aged 18 to 49.

The length of the CDR3 is 11 residues. Germline loops: CDR1 MNHEY, CDR2 SVGAGI. V lost 7 bases and J 8 bases, leaving 8 bases between the germline ends. Some 90 million PBMCs supplied genomic DNA for unsorted samples. Genomic DNA (from each subset) was split evenly across several immunoSEQ plates. Method: immunoSEQ multiplex PCR; TCRdb's copy keeps in-frame clones and lacks some. The sample has hundreds of thousands of clones, roughly 83% seen once. This receptor was obtained from a woman in her forties in good health. Some clones in this sample may be carry-over from other donors' samples. The V gene is TRBV6-5, the J gene TRBJ1-4, with D maybe TRBD1 (5 bases). Sequencing used PBMCs. This CDR3 reads CASTRGEKLFF. CDR3 bases: TGTGCCAGCACTCGGGGGGAAAAACTGTTTTTT.